These 23 T cell receptor beta chains were all obtained from the same sample, sequenced in a study of somatic mutations in cytotoxic T cells in rheumatoid arthritis. TCRdb's table, derived via immunoSEQ multiplex PCR, lists solely in-frame clones and lacks some. Of about 14,000 clones in the sample, roughly 80% were seen once. Material for sequencing was CD8+ T cells sorted from blood. Receptor source: an adult with rheumatoid arthritis.

The chain recombines TRBV25-1 with TRBJ1-1; no reliable D call. Germline V gene sequence: CDR1 MGHDK, CDR2 SYGVNS. This CDR3 is built from 13 residues. The V gene lost 6 bases and the J gene lost 2 bases, with 10 bases spanning the gap. The CDR3: CASSGDGNTEAFF. Written as DNA, the CDR3 is TGTGCCAGCAGCGGCGACGGAAACACTGAAGCTTTCTTT.

The genes are TRBV2 and TRBJ2-1; D unresolved. Trimming pared 8 bases from V and 4 bases from J, leaving 3 bases between. The CDR3 length is 10 residues. The germline gives CDR1 SNHLY, CDR2 FYNNEI. The CDR3 region has the DNA TGTGCCAGCGTTTACAATGAGCAGTTCTTC. Its translation: CASVYNEQFF.

This chain joins TRBV6-1 and TRBJ2-2, with D perhaps matching TRBD1 or TRBD2 (6 bases each). Germline CDR1 is MNHNS and CDR2 is SASEGT. V was clipped by 6 bases and J by 4 bases, with 15 bases between them. The CDR3 totals 15 residues. CDR3 sequence (DNA): TGTGCCAGCAGACTAAAGGGGGGAGGCACCGGGGAGCTGTTTTTT. Residues: CASRLKGGGTGELFF.

The rearrangement uses TRBV4-1 and TRBJ2-7; D may be TRBD1 or TRBD2 (5 bases each). This CDR3 has 14 residues. Trimming shortened V by 4 bases and J by 7 bases, and 17 bases separated the two germline ends. Germline values: CDR1 MGHRA, CDR2 YSYEKL. The CDR3 protein is CASSPSGTSREQYF. CDR3 DNA: TGCGCCAGCAGCCCTTCCGGGACCTCGCGGGAGCAGTACTTC.

The CDR3, as DNA: TGTGCCAGCAGCTCACTAGGGGGCGGGGAGACCCAGTACTTC. This gives the protein CASSSLGGGETQYF. V gene TRBV7-8 combines with J gene TRBJ2-5; the match to TRBD1 covers 7 bases. V shed 4 bases and J 5 bases; nucleotides not matched to a gene: 7. The germline V gene encodes CDR1 SGHVS and CDR2 FQNEAQ. This CDR3 region has 14 residues.

This clone was observed once. The chain couples TRBV5-6 to TRBJ2-3; D may be TRBD1 (5 bases). Trimming removed 5 bases from V and 3 bases from J, with 7 bases in between. The CDR3 sequence is 12 residues long. The germline V gene encodes CDR1 SGHDT and CDR2 YYEEEE. This CDR3 reads CASSTGTDTQYF. The CDR3 DNA reads as TGTGCCAGCAGTACAGGAACAGATACGCAGTATTTT.

The genes are TRBV27 and TRBJ2-1; 8 bases agree with TRBD2. The J segment lost 4 bases and the V segment lost 7 bases, leaving 6 bases of the junction unmatched. The CDR3 runs 14 residues. Per germline, CDR1 MNHEY and CDR2 SMNVEV (reference sequence). The DNA of the CDR3 is TGTGCCAGCAAAAGCGGGGGCGGTTACAATGAGCAGTTCTTC. This encodes CASKSGGGYNEQFF.

V usage is TRBV28 and J usage is TRBJ1-4; 7 bases agree with TRBD1. Germline values: CDR1 MDHEN, CDR2 SYDVKM. This CDR3 is 15 amino acids long. J was trimmed by 8 bases and V by 4 bases; bases with no gene match: 10. The CDR3 DNA sequence: TGTGCCAGCAGTTATCTACAGGGGCGAGGGGAAAAACTGTTTTTT. This encodes CASSYLQGRGEKLFF.

The chain is built from TRBV19 and TRBJ1-4; no firm D call. From germline, CDR1 is LNHDA and CDR2 SQIVND (reference sequence). Between the trimmed V and J ends, which lost 3 bases and 4 bases, there was a span of 6 bases. The CDR3 has 13 amino acids. The CDR3: CASSIFSNEKLFF. The CDR3 DNA sequence: TGTGCCAGTAGTATTTTCAGTAATGAAAAACTGTTTTTT.

The CDR3 DNA reads TGTGCCAGCAGTTCAATCGGGACAGGGAGCAATCAGCCCCAGCATTTT. As protein: CASSSIGTGSNQPQHF. The genes are TRBV28 and TRBJ1-5; 9 bases map to TRBD1. V dropped 4 bases and J dropped 1; count of bases not matched to a gene: 5. CDR3 length: 16 amino acids. Per germline, CDR1 MDHEN and CDR2 SYDVKM.

The genes are TRBV27 and TRBJ1-1; a possible D gene is TRBD1 (5 bases). V was pared by 0 bases and J by 3 bases, with 14 bases between. The germline V gene encodes CDR1 MNHEY and CDR2 SMNVEV (reference sequence). The CDR3 runs 16 residues. The DNA of the CDR3 is TGTGCCAGCAGTTTATCGGCTAATTGGGGGTACACTGAAGCTTTCTTT. It specifies CASSLSANWGYTEAFF.

The chain carries TRBV7-9 and TRBJ1-2; D is undetermined. There are 13 residues in the CDR3. Trimming took off 3 bases at V and 4 bases at J, with 9 bases between the two ends. Germline values: CDR1 SEHNR, CDR2 FQNEAQ (reference sequence). Here the CDR3 reads CASSLALTYGYTF. In DNA form, the CDR3 reads TGTGCCAGCAGCTTGGCTCTGACCTATGGCTACACCTTC. The complete variable domain, with remaining parts taken from reference TRBV7-9 and TRBJ1-2, reads DTGVSQNPRHKITKRGQNVTFRCDPISEHNRLYWYRQTLGQGPEFLTYFQNEAQLEKSRLLSDRFSAERPKGSFSTLEIQRTEQGDSAMYLCASSLALTYGYTFGSGTRLTVV.

This chain links TRBV19 with TRBJ2-3; D remains unclear. The V gene lost 8 bases and the J gene lost 4 bases, with 13 bases spanning the gap. The CDR3 consists of 13 residues. Germline loops: CDR1 LNHDA, CDR2 SQIVND (reference sequence). CDR3 in amino acids: CASLLPGADTQYF. CDR3 nucleotides: TGTGCCAGTCTCCTTCCTGGGGCAGATACGCAGTATTTT.

The rearrangement links TRBV12-5 to TRBJ1-1; tentative D call: TRBD1 (6 bases). V dropped 3 bases and J dropped 0 bases, with 14 bases sitting between them. Germline V CDR1 and CDR2: LGHNT, FRNRAP. The CDR3 sequence is 16 residues long. This CDR3 reads CASGFLTGNLNTEAFF. The CDR3 DNA reads as TGTGCTAGTGGTTTCCTCACAGGGAATTTGAACACTGAAGCTTTCTTT. Together with reference TRBV12-5 and TRBJ1-1, the CDR3 gives the full variable domain: DARVTQTPRHKVTEMGQEVTMRCQPILGHNTVFWYRQTMMQGLELLAYFRNRAPLDDSGMPKDRFSAEMPDATLATLKIQPSEPRDSAVYFCASGFLTGNLNTEAFFGQGTRLTVV.

This chain connects TRBV7-9 to TRBJ2-3; 9 bases agree with TRBD2. The CDR3 spans 17 residues. Germline V gives CDR1 SEHNR, CDR2 FQNEAQ (reference sequence). The trim removed 5 bases at V and 2 bases at J, leaving 11 bases unmatched. As DNA, the CDR3 is TGTGCCAGCAGCCAGTTAGCGGGGGACCTCCTCACAGATACGCAGTATTTT. It yields the protein CASSQLAGDLLTDTQYF.

This clone appeared a few times. The V gene is TRBV7-9, the J gene TRBJ2-2, with 10 bases lining up with TRBD2. The J segment lost 2 bases and the V segment lost 5 bases, leaving 5 bases of the junction unmatched. CDR1 and CDR2 (germline): SEHNR, FQNEAQ (reference sequence). This CDR3 is 16 amino acids long. CDR3 region: CASSRLAGGNTGELFF. For the CDR3, the DNA is TGTGCCAGCAGCCGATTAGCGGGGGGAAACACCGGGGAGCTGTTTTTT.

J is TRBJ2-2 and V is TRBV7-6; D gene ambiguous. This CDR3 comprises 13 residues. CDR1 and CDR2 (germline): SGHVS, FNYEAQ. V lost 3 bases, J lost 5 bases, and 7 bases lay in between. The chain's CDR3 is CASSFGQTGELFF. CDR3 nucleotides: TGTGCCAGCAGCTTTGGCCAGACCGGGGAGCTGTTTTTT.

The V and J genes are TRBV9 and TRBJ1-4; 7 nucleotides line up with TRBD1. This CDR3 has 17 amino acids. Germline V gives CDR1 SGDLS, CDR2 YYNGEE. V gave up 4 bases and J gave up 2 bases; unmatched junction bases: 11. The CDR3 sequence is CASSHSLRGGTNEKLFF. CDR3 in DNA: TGTGCCAGCAGCCACTCCCTCAGGGGGGGGACTAATGAAAAACTGTTTTTT.

The chain combines TRBV5-1 with TRBJ1-1; D not resolved. V gave up 2 bases and J gave up 1 base, with 9 bases separating them. This CDR3 comprises 14 residues. Germline-derived CDR1 and CDR2 are SGHRS and YFSETQ. In DNA form, the CDR3 reads TGCGCCAGCAGCTTTTGGCAGCCGAACACTGAAGCTTTCTTT. Amino acid sequence: CASSFWQPNTEAFF.

The CDR3 nucleotides are TGTGCCAGCAGCTTAGATCAACTGGGTAAGTCTGCGCACGAGCAGTACGTC. This sequence encodes CASSLDQLGKSAHEQYV. The chain is built from TRBV11-3 and TRBJ2-7; D remains ambiguous. Trimming removed 0 bases from V and 5 bases from J, with 20 bases in between. CDR3 length: 17 residues. Germline assignment: CDR1 SGHNT and CDR2 YENEEA.

The chain has TRBV7-8 and TRBJ2-3; D not certain. The CDR3 covers 12 residues. V was shortened by 5 bases and J by 3 bases, with 6 bases between the two germline ends. Germline lookup yields CDR1 SGHVS and CDR2 FQNEAQ. CDR3 DNA: TGTGCCAGCAGCCCCGCTACAGATACGCAGTATTTT. Residues: CASSPATDTQYF.

This clone was seen once. The chain joins TRBV5-1 to TRBJ2-5; maybe TRBD1 (6 bases). Germline V CDR1 and CDR2: SGHRS, YFSETQ. There are 16 residues in the CDR3. V was pared by 5 bases and J by 4 bases, with 21 bases between. The CDR3 region is CASRPPVTGLGETQYF. In DNA form, the CDR3 reads TGCGCCAGCAGGCCGCCCGTGACAGGCCTCGGAGAGACCCAGTACTTC.

The chain employs TRBV2 and TRBJ2-1; no definite D call. The V and J ends lost 2 bases and 0 bases respectively, with 11 bases between them. CDR1 is SNHLY, CDR2 FYNNEI, per germline. This CDR3 region has 16 residues. The CDR3 is CASSEIHPSSYNEQFF. The CDR3 nucleotides read TGTGCCAGCAGTGAAATACACCCCAGCTCCTACAATGAGCAGTTCTTC. Drawing the rest from reference TRBV2 and TRBJ2-1, the complete variable domain is EPEVTQTPSHQVTQMGQEVILRCVPISNHLYFYWYRQILGQKVEFLVSFYNNEISEKSEIFDDQFSVERPDGSNFTLKIRSTKLEDSAMYFCASSEIHPSSYNEQFFGPGTRLTVL.